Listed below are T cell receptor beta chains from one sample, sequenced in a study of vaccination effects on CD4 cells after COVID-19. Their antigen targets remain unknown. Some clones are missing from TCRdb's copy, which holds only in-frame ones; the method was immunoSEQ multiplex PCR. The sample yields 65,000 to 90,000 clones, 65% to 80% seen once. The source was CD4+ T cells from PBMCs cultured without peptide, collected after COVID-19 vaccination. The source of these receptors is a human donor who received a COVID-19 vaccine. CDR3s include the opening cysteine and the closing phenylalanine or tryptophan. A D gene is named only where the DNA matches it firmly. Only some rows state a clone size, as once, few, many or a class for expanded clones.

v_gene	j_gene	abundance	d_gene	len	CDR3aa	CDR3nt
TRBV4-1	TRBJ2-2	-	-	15	CASSQDNRDAGELFF	TGCGCCAGCAGCCAAGATAACAGGGATGCCGGGGAGCTGTTTTTT
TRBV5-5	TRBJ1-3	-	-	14	CASSSDITGNTIYF	TGTGCCAGCAGTTCCGACATTACTGGAAACACCATATATTTT
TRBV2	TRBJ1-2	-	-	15	CASSEMGSLNYGYTF	TGTGCCAGCAGTGAAATGGGGTCCCTTAACTATGGCTACACCTTC
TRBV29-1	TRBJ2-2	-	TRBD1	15	CSVARSGGATGELFF	TGCAGCGTTGCGAGGTCAGGGGGAGCCACCGGGGAGCTGTTTTTT
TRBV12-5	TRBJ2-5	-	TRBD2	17	CASGLLVAGGRQETQYF	TGTGCTAGTGGTTTGTTGGTAGCGGGGGGACGACAAGAGACCCAGTACTTC
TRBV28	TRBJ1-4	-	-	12	CASSLRNEKLFF	TGTGCCAGCAGTTTGCGGAATGAAAAACTGTTTTTT
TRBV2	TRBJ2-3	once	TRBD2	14	CATLTSGSTDTQYF	TGTGCCACGCTGACTAGCGGTAGCACAGATACGCAGTATTTT
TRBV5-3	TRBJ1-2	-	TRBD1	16	CARSLFTRGPSDGYTF	TGTGCCAGAAGCTTGTTCACAAGGGGGCCTTCTGATGGCTACACCTTC
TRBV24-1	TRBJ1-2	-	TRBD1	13	CATNRQGSDGYTF	TGTGCCACCAACAGACAGGGCTCAGATGGCTACACCTTC
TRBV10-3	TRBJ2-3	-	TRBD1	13	CAIALDRADTQYF	TGTGCCATCGCCCTCGACAGGGCAGATACGCAGTATTTT
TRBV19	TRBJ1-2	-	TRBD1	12	CASTTGAGGYTF	TGTGCCAGTACGACAGGGGCAGGTGGCTACACCTTC
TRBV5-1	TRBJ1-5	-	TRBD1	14	CASSPGTGDQPQHF	TGCGCCAGCAGCCCCGGGACAGGGGATCAGCCCCAGCATTTT
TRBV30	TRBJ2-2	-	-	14	CAWRAKGNTGELFF	TGTGCCTGGAGAGCCAAGGGGAACACCGGGGAGCTGTTTTTT
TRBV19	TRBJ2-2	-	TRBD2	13	CASGGDDTGELFF	TGTGCCAGCGGGGGGGATGACACCGGGGAGCTGTTTTTT
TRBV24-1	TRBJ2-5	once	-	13	CATSDDGMGTQYF	TGTGCCACCAGTGATGACGGGATGGGGACCCAGTACTTC
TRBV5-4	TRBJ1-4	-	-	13	CASSLDRWEKLFF	TGTGCCAGCAGCTTGGACAGATGGGAAAAACTGTTTTTT
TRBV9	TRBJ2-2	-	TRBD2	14	CASSASGGRGELFF	TGTGCCAGCAGTGCTAGCGGTGGGCGTGGGGAGCTGTTTTTT
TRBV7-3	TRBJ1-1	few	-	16	CASSALSGTKNAEAFF	TGTGCCAGCAGCGCTTTGTCGGGGACAAAAAACGCTGAAGCTTTCTTT
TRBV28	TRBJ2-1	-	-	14	CASSFLAAPNEQFF	TGTGCCAGCAGTTTTCTAGCCGCCCCAAATGAGCAGTTCTTC
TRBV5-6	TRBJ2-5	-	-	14	CASSAGHGVETQYF	TGTGCCAGCAGCGCGGGTCATGGAGTAGAGACCCAGTACTTC
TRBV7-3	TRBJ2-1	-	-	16	CASSLFGGISYNEQFF	TGTGCCAGCAGCTTATTTGGGGGGATCTCCTACAATGAGCAGTTCTTC
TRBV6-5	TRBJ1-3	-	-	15	CASSPRSSSGNTIYF	TGTGCCAGCAGCCCGCGCAGCAGCTCTGGAAACACCATATATTTT
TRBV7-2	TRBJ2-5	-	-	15	CASSLVRVSQETQYF	TGTGCCAGCAGCTTAGTCCGAGTTTCCCAAGAGACCCAGTACTTC
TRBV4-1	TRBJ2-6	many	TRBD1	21	CASSARSMTGLLSSGANVLTF	TGCGCCAGCAGCGCCAGATCCATGACAGGGTTACTATCCTCTGGGGCCAACGTCCTGACTTTC
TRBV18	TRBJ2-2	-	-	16	CASSPRGAPNTGELFF	TGTGCCAGCTCACCAAGGGGGGCCCCGAACACCGGGGAGCTGTTTTTT
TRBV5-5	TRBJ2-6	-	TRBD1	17	CASSWATGGSGANVLTF	TGTGCCAGCAGCTGGGCGACAGGGGGCTCTGGGGCCAACGTCCTGACTTTC
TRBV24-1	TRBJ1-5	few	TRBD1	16	CATSGTGSGMNQPQHF	TGTGCCACCAGTGGGACAGGGTCGGGCATGAATCAGCCCCAGCATTTT
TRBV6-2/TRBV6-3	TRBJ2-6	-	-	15	CASSDGGSGANVLTF	TGTGCCAGCAGTGACGGAGGCTCTGGGGCCAACGTCCTGACTTTC
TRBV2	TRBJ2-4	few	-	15	CASQWAGASKNIQYF	TGTGCCAGCCAGTGGGCGGGGGCCAGCAAAAACATTCAGTACTTC